Each of the 31 T cell receptor beta chains below was sequenced from the same sample in a study of neurological immune-mediated disorders. Time point reported: technical triplicate 3. Each CDR3 protein is one row after TCRdb ran MiXCR on the 5' RACE reads. The sample has approximately 40,000 distinct CDR3 sequences; roughly a fifth are singletons. Source material: PBMCs. The receptors stem from a man in his sixties with HTLV-1-associated myelopathy (HAM/TSP).

This clonotype was counted at least ten times. The rearrangement links TRBV27 to TRBJ2-2, with D unresolved. Germline values: CDR1 MNHEY, CDR2 SMNVEV (reference sequence). The CDR3 sequence is 15 residues long. V was clipped by 6 bases and J by 4 bases, with 15 bases between them. CDR3 residues: CASSPLRGRTGELFF. The CDR3 DNA reads as TGTGCCAGCAGCCCCCTGAGAGGCCGCACCGGGGAGCTGTTTTTT.

This clonotype has at least ten counts. The V call is TRBV14, the J call TRBJ2-1; no definite D call. CDR3 length: 13 residues. The germline V gene encodes CDR1 SGHDN and CDR2 FVKESK. V was clipped by 2 bases and J by 4 bases, with 6 bases between them. For the CDR3, the DNA is TGTGCCAGCAGCCAAAGCCAGTACAATGAGCAGTTCTTC. Translation: CASSQSQYNEQFF.

This clonotype was seen a handful of times. The chain combines TRBV4-1 with TRBJ1-1; no reliable D call. Germline V CDR1 and CDR2: MGHRA, YSYEKL. This CDR3 region has 13 residues. Deletions cut 5 bases from V and 0 bases from J, with 7 bases between. Here the CDR3 reads CASSESMNTEAFF. CDR3 nucleotide sequence: TGCGCCAGCAGCGAAAGTATGAACACTGAAGCTTTCTTT.

This clonotype was counted ten times or more. V is TRBV7-8 and J is TRBJ2-1; TRBD2 matches 10 bases. The V segment lost 2 bases and the J segment 2 bases; nucleotides outside the gene matches: 15. The length of the CDR3 is 20 residues. From germline, CDR1 is SGHVS and CDR2 FQNEAQ. The CDR3 nucleotides are TGTGCCAGCAGCTTATCCCAAAAAGCGGGAGGGCCGAGGACCTACAATGAGCAGTTCTTC. Its protein is CASSLSQKAGGPRTYNEQFF.

This clonotype was detected ten times or more. The DNA for the CDR3 is TGTGCCAGCAGCCACAAGGACAGGGCTGAAAAACTGTTTTTT. Amino acid sequence: CASSHKDRAEKLFF. V is TRBV14 and J is TRBJ1-4; TRBD1 matches 8 bases. The V and J ends lost 3 bases and 7 bases, in that order; junction bases with no gene match: 4. Germline values: CDR1 SGHDN, CDR2 FVKESK. The CDR3 contains 14 residues.

The rearrangement links TRBV7-9 to TRBJ2-2; D is unresolved. The CDR3 consists of 16 residues. CDR1 SEHNR and CDR2 FQNEAQ come from the germline V gene (reference sequence). V lost 1 base and J 1 base, leaving 10 bases between the germline ends. In DNA form, the CDR3 reads TGTGCCAGCAGCTTAGGCATGGGTGAGAACACCGGGGAGCTGTTTTTT. It encodes CASSLGMGENTGELFF.

There are many counts of this clonotype. This chain connects TRBV7-9 to TRBJ1-2; no reliable D call. V was cut by 0 bases and J by 4 bases, with 9 bases left in between. The CDR3 spans 14 residues. Germline V gene data show CDR1 as SEHNR and CDR2 as FQNEAQ (reference sequence). CDR3 protein: CASSLATDGYGYTF. CDR3 nucleotide sequence: TGTGCCAGCAGCTTAGCCACGGATGGCTATGGCTACACCTTC. Based on the CDR3 plus reference TRBV7-9 and TRBJ1-2, the full variable domain is DTGVSQNPRHKITKRGQNVTFRCDPISEHNRLYWYRQTLGQGPEFLTYFQNEAQLEKSRLLSDRFSAERPKGSFSTLEIQRTEQGDSAMYLCASSLATDGYGYTFGSGTRLTVV.

This clonotype appeared many times. V gene TRBV20-1 combines with J gene TRBJ2-1, with D unresolved. In germline, CDR1 is DFQATT, CDR2 SNEGSKA (reference sequence). The V end was cut by 2 bases, the J end by 9 bases, with 17 bases between. CDR3 length: 14 residues. This chain's CDR3 is CSARPPTASGEQFF. DNA of the CDR3: TGCAGTGCTAGACCGCCAACAGCCTCTGGTGAGCAGTTCTTC.

The rearrangement links TRBV18 to TRBJ2-3; 8 bases agree with TRBD1. After removal of 6 bases from V and 0 bases from J, the junction contained 5 bases not matched to a gene. Per germline, CDR1 KGHSH and CDR2 LQKENI. The CDR3 has 15 residues. The CDR3 protein is CASSPDRASTDTQYF. The DNA for the CDR3 is TGTGCCAGCTCTCCGGACAGGGCTAGCACAGATACGCAGTATTTT.

About this clonotype: At one boundary the junction diverges from the germline segment, which might be a read error. The J gene is TRBJ1-2, the V gene TRBV20-1, with D perhaps matching TRBD1 (6 bases). Germline V gives CDR1 DFQATT, CDR2 SNEGSKA (reference sequence). The CDR3 loop spans 14 amino acids. The DNA of the CDR3 is TGCAGTGCTAGAGAAGAGACAGGAGCCTATGACTACACCTTC. Its protein product is CSAREETGAYDYTF.

A note on this clonotype: This may come from a read error, since a much larger clone is one base off. This rearrangement joins TRBV5-6 to TRBJ2-7; D is possibly TRBD1 (5 bases). Germline CDR1 is SGHDT and CDR2 is YYEEEE. The CDR3 totals 13 residues. The CDR3 DNA is TGTGCCAGCATCTTGGATGTTAGGGGCGAGCAGTACTTC. Its translation: CASILDVRGEQYF.

The rearrangement joins TRBV5-6 to TRBJ2-3; TRBD2 might be the D (5 bases). Trimming left V 4 bases short and J 3 bases short, with 12 bases between. The CDR3 totals 14 residues. Germline CDR1 reads SGHDT; CDR2 reads YYEEEE. The CDR3 DNA follows: TGTGCCAGCAGCCCCGGAGGTGCAACAGATACGCAGTATTTT. It is translated as CASSPGGATDTQYF.

This clonotype was observed many times. V gene TRBV28 combines with J gene TRBJ2-1; possible D gene TRBD1, 5 bases. V lost 2 bases and J lost 5, with 16 bases in between. The CDR3 runs to 16 residues. Germline CDR1 is MDHEN and CDR2 is SYDVKM. The CDR3: CASSLQGVWLDNEQFF. The CDR3 DNA reads as TGTGCCAGCAGTTTACAAGGGGTATGGTTAGACAATGAGCAGTTCTTC.

This clonotype was observed at least ten times. J is TRBJ1-1 and V is TRBV12-3 or TRBV12-4, with D unresolved. With 2 bases removed from V and 0 bases from J, the gap between germline ends came to 4 bases. The CDR3 runs 13 residues. For the CDR3, the DNA is TGTGCCAGCAGTTTACTGTTGAACACTGAAGCTTTCTTT. Its translation: CASSLLLNTEAFF.

This clonotype was detected ten times or more. The V gene is TRBV25-1, the J gene TRBJ1-2, with TRBD1 matching over 7 bases. From germline, CDR1 is MGHDK and CDR2 SYGVNS. This CDR3 comprises 15 residues. Germline trimming cut 3 bases from V and 3 bases from J; bases unmatched to any gene: 7. In DNA, the CDR3 is TGTGCCAGCAGTGATCCAGGACAGGCCCACTATGGCTACACCTTC. Amino acids: CASSDPGQAHYGYTF.

This clonotype appeared many times. The chain recombines TRBV5-1 with TRBJ1-2, with D unresolved. Trimming took 2 bases from V and 6 from J, leaving 11 bases between them. Per germline, CDR1 SGHRS and CDR2 YFSETQ. CDR3 length: 13 residues. For the CDR3, the DNA is TGCGCCAGCAGCTTAAATTTGGGGAATGGCTACACCTTC. Amino acid sequence: CASSLNLGNGYTF.

This clonotype was found many times. The chain couples TRBV5-1 to TRBJ2-5; D gene uncertain. Trimming pared 2 bases from V and 1 base from J, leaving 12 bases between. Germline V gene sequence: CDR1 SGHRS, CDR2 YFSETQ. CDR3 length: 15 residues. Here the CDR3 reads CASSLPPGFQETQYF. The CDR3 bases are TGCGCCAGCAGCTTACCCCCCGGGTTCCAAGAGACCCAGTACTTC. The whole variable domain, remainder taken from reference TRBV5-1 and TRBJ2-5, is KAGVTQTPRYLIKTRGQQVTLSCSPISGHRSVSWYQQTPGQGLQFLFEYFSETQRNKGNFPGRFSGRQFSNSRSEMNVSTLELGDSALYLCASSLPPGFQETQYFGPGTRLLVL.

This clonotype was detected many times. V and J are TRBV5-1 and TRBJ2-1; 8 nucleotides agree with TRBD1. CDR1 is SGHRS and CDR2 is YFSETQ in the germline V gene. CDR3 length: 13 residues. With V trimmed by 4 bases and J by 8 bases, 5 bases remained unmatched. The CDR3 DNA is TGCGCCAGCAGCCTGGACAGGGCATATGAGCAGTTCTTC. This encodes CASSLDRAYEQFF.

At least ten counts were recorded for this clonotype. This chain links TRBV29-1 with TRBJ1-1; 10 bases fit TRBD1. Germline V gives CDR1 SQVTM, CDR2 ANQGSEA. The CDR3 totals 13 residues. The J segment lost 3 bases and the V segment lost 7 bases, leaving 5 bases of the junction unmatched. The CDR3 DNA is TGCAGCGCCCGGGACAGGGGTTACACTGAAGCTTTCTTT. Its protein product is CSARDRGYTEAFF.

The chain employs TRBV7-2 and TRBJ2-5, with a tentative D call TRBD1 (6 bases). Trimming cost V 2 bases and J 1 base, with 8 bases left between them. Germline V gene sequence: CDR1 SGHTA, CDR2 FQGNSA. CDR3 length: 14 amino acids. The CDR3 region has the DNA TGTGCCAGCAGCTTAACAGGGCGCCAAGAGACCCAGTACTTC. It specifies CASSLTGRQETQYF.

In this sample, this clonotype turned up many times. The V gene is TRBV7-3, the J gene TRBJ2-7; 7 bases fit TRBD1. This CDR3 contains 14 residues. J was trimmed by 1 base and V by 4 bases; bases with no gene match: 4. Looked up from germline, CDR1 is SGHTA and CDR2 is FQGTGA. Here the CDR3 DNA reads TGTGCCAGCAGCTCCCGACAGGGTTCCTACGAGCAGTACTTC. Its translation is CASSSRQGSYEQYF.

V is TRBV10-2 and J is TRBJ1-4; D unresolved. V gave up 5 bases and J gave up 0 bases, with 10 bases separating them. Germline CDR1 and CDR2: WSHSY and SAAADI. The CDR3 sequence is 15 residues long. CDR3 residues: CASSTGLATNEKLFF. CDR3 coding DNA: TGCGCCAGCAGTACCGGCCTTGCAACTAATGAAAAACTGTTTTTT.

This clonotype was counted many times. The chain combines TRBV20-1 with TRBJ1-6; 10 nucleotides align to TRBD1. J was trimmed by 4 bases and V by 3 bases; bases with no gene match: 3. Germline lookup yields CDR1 DFQATT and CDR2 SNEGSKA (reference sequence). The CDR3 sequence is 15 residues long. This chain's CDR3 is CSASPGQGYNSPLHF. The DNA of the CDR3 is TGCAGTGCTAGTCCGGGACAGGGGTATAATTCACCCCTCCACTTT.

This clonotype was observed many times. The chain combines TRBV12-3 or TRBV12-4 with TRBJ2-5; TRBD1 matches at 7 bases. Germline trimming cut 5 bases from V and 2 bases from J; bases unmatched to any gene: 2. The CDR3 runs to 13 residues. CDR3 coding DNA: TGTGCCAGCAGTCTCAGGGGGCAAGAGACCCAGTACTTC. This encodes CASSLRGQETQYF.

V gene TRBV7-6 combines with J gene TRBJ1-3; D is uncertain. The CDR3 runs 13 residues. Germline loops: CDR1 SGHVS, CDR2 FNYEAQ. V was cut by 5 bases and J by 4 bases, with 9 bases left in between. CDR3 amino acids: CASSQGRGNTIYF. In DNA form, the CDR3 reads TGTGCCAGCAGCCAAGGACGGGGAAACACCATATATTTT.

The sample holds many counts of this clonotype. This sequence joins TRBV11-2 and TRBJ1-5, with D perhaps matching TRBD1 (6 bases). V was pared by 2 bases and J by 6 bases, with 8 bases between. CDR3 length: 13 amino acids. Germline V gene sequence: CDR1 SGHAT, CDR2 FQNNGV. Written as DNA, the CDR3 is TGTGCCAGCAGCTTATCAGGGGTTCAGCCCCAGCATTTT. Translated, it gives CASSLSGVQPQHF. Full variable domain (outside the CDR3, taken from reference TRBV11-2 and TRBJ1-5): EAGVAQSPRYKIIEKRQSVAFWCNPISGHATLYWYQQILGQGPKLLIQFQNNGVVDDSQLPKDRFSAERLKGVDSTLKIQPAKLEDSAVYLCASSLSGVQPQHFGDGTRLSIL.

This clonotype came up many times. This rearrangement joins TRBV5-1 to TRBJ2-6, with D perhaps matching TRBD1 (6 bases). In germline, CDR1 is SGHRS, CDR2 YFSETQ. The CDR3 is made up of 17 amino acids. V was cut by 6 bases and J by 0 bases, with 16 bases left in between. CDR3 protein: CASNLQQGSSGANVLTF. CDR3 DNA sequence: TGCGCCAGCAACTTACAACAGGGAAGCTCTGGGGCCAACGTCCTGACTTTC.

This clonotype was seen repeatedly, ten times or more. In DNA, the CDR3 is TGTGCCATCAGTGATGGACGGAAGAACACTGAAGCTTTCTTT. Residues: CAISDGRKNTEAFF. The chain uses TRBV10-3 and TRBJ1-1, with unresolved D. The CDR3 has 14 amino acids. Germline CDR1 ENHRY, CDR2 SYGVKD. Trimming took 3 bases from V and 1 from J, leaving 9 bases between them.

This clonotype showed up just once. Relative to the germline gene, one junction end is altered; a read error may explain this. The V and J genes are TRBV5-1 and TRBJ2-2, with TRBD2 identical over 14 bases. The germline CDR1 and CDR2 sequences are SGHRS and YFSETQ. This CDR3 contains 16 residues. The CDR3 sequence: CASSKGLAGESGGLFF. The CDR3 DNA follows: TGCGCCAGCAGCAAGGGACTAGCGGGAGAATCCGGGGGGCTGTTTTTT.

This chain connects TRBV12-3 or TRBV12-4 to TRBJ2-1; tentative D call: TRBD2 (5 bases). With 2 bases removed from V and 5 bases from J, the gap between germline ends came to 25 bases. The CDR3 has 19 residues. The CDR3: CASSLKVGWGLGRNNEQFF. For the CDR3, the DNA is TGTGCCAGCAGTTTAAAAGTAGGGTGGGGTTTGGGGAGAAACAATGAGCAGTTCTTC.

On this clonotype: An end of the junction does not agree with germline; a read error may underlie this. The chain links TRBV6-1 to TRBJ2-6, with D perhaps given as TRBD1 or TRBD2 (5 bases each). CDR1 is MNHNS and CDR2 is SASEGT in the germline V gene. The CDR3 loop spans 13 amino acids. CDR3 protein: CASTEAGADVLNF. The CDR3 coding sequence is TGTGCCAGCACGGAGGCTGGGGCCGACGTCCTGAATTTC.